A selection of T cell receptor beta chains follows, all from one sample in a study of OX40 agonist ivuxolimab in advanced cancers. Some clones are missing from TCRdb's copy, which holds only in-frame ones; the method was immunoSEQ multiplex PCR. Of roughly 60,000 clones in the sample, 87% were seen once. The specimen comprised CD4+ or CD8+ T cells sorted from blood, sampled in a trial of the OX40 agonist ivuxolimab. These receptors were taken from an adult with an advanced solid tumor such as melanoma, head and neck, liver or kidney cancer. CDR3s include the opening cysteine and the closing phenylalanine or tryptophan. The D gene is left open where the match is weak. A clone size is listed for some rows: how often the clone was seen (once, few, many), or a class if it is expanded.

TRBJ1-4 - 14 - TRBV7-8 TGTGCCAGCAGCCAAGGACAGATAAATGAAAAACTGTTTTTT CASSQGQINEKLFF
TRBJ2-7 - 14 - TRBV15 TGTGCCACCAGCAGAGATTTTTCGGGAGTCGAGCAGTACTTC CATSRDFSGVEQYF
TRBJ2-7 - 14 - TRBV19 TGTGCCAGTAGCCGGGACCCTAGCTCCTACGAGCAGTACTTC CASSRDPSSYEQYF
TRBJ2-2 TRBD1 13 - TRBV30 TGTGCCTGGAGCAGGGGGCTGGCCGGGGAGCTGTTTTTT CAWSRGLAGELFF
TRBJ2-1 - 13 - TRBV2 TGTGCCAGCAGTGACGTAGGTTTGAATGAGCAGTTCTTC CASSDVGLNEQFF
TRBJ2-7 TRBD2 15 - TRBV7-3 TGTGCCAGCAGCTTAATGCCTAGCGGGAGGCTCGAGCAGTACTTC CASSLMPSGRLEQYF
TRBJ2-1 - 14 - TRBV28 TGTGCCAGCAGCATCCCAAATACCTACAATGAGCAGTTCTTC CASSIPNTYNEQFF
TRBJ1-2 - 16 - TRBV5-1 TGCGCCAGCAGATTATCAGACAGCCCGACGAACTATGGCTACACCTTC CASRLSDSPTNYGYTF
TRBJ2-3 - 11 - TRBV6-5 TGTGCCAGCAGTTACTTGGATACGCAGTATTTT CASSYLDTQYF
TRBJ2-7 - 16 - TRBV6-1 TGTGCCAGCAGTGATAGGATCCGGGGCAGGAGATACGAGCAGTACTTC CASSDRIRGRRYEQYF
TRBJ1-2 - 15 few TRBV5-1 TGCGCCAGCAGCCCCATCGGGGCTGAGGGCTATGGCTACACCTTC CASSPIGAEGYGYTF
TRBJ2-7 TRBD2 14 - TRBV4-1 TGCGCCAGCAGCCAAGAACTAGCGGGTTACGAGCAGTACTTC CASSQELAGYEQYF
TRBJ2-7 - 16 - TRBV5-1 TGCGCCAGCAGCTTCGTGGCCGGGACGGAAAACTACGAGCAGTACTTC CASSFVAGTENYEQYF
TRBJ2-7 - 12 - TRBV30 TGTGCCTGCGGGGGAAGCTCCTACGAGCAGTACTTC CACGGSSYEQYF
TRBJ1-3 - 17 - TRBV21-1 TGTGCCAGCAGCGCACGGCCGAGTGAGGGCTCTGGAAACACCATATATTTT CASSARPSEGSGNTIYF
TRBJ1-4 - 15 - TRBV4-2 TGTGCCAGCAGCCAAGACAGTACAACTAATGAAAAACTGTTTTTT CASSQDSTTNEKLFF
TRBJ2-2 TRBD2 16 - TRBV4-1 TGCGCCAGCAGCCAACCGACTAGCGGGAAGACCGGGGAGCTGTTTTTT CASSQPTSGKTGELFF
TRBJ2-7 TRBD1 15 - TRBV11-2 TGTGCCAGCAGCTTTTCATCAGGGGGAGCCTACGAGCAGTACTTC CASSFSSGGAYEQYF
TRBJ1-2 - 14 - TRBV5-1 TGCGCCAGCAGCCCGGTAGAGGGTGGGTATGGCTACACCTTC CASSPVEGGYGYTF
TRBJ1-2 - 15 - TRBV19 TGTGCCAGTAGTCAGGAGCGGCAGGGGAGCAGCGGCTACACCTTC CASSQERQGSSGYTF
TRBJ2-5 - 13 - TRBV15 TGTGCCACCAGCAGAGGCGGAGAAGAGACCCAGTACTTC CATSRGGEETQYF
TRBJ2-1 TRBD2 16 - TRBV5-4 TGTGCCAGCAGCCCAGACAGCGGGAGGGTTTACAATGAGCAGTTCTTC CASSPDSGRVYNEQFF
TRBJ2-1 - 15 - TRBV11-1 TGTGCCAGCAGCTTAGCTGGCGGGACAAGGGGTAAGCAGTTCTTC CASSLAGGTRGKQFF
TRBJ2-5 TRBD1 15 - TRBV6-1 TGTGCCAGCAGTGAACAGGGACAGGGCAGAGAGACCCAGTACTTC CASSEQGQGRETQYF
TRBJ2-2 - 15 - TRBV6-5 TGTGCCAGCAGGCACAGGTTGGGGGGCACCGGGAAGCTGTTTTTT CASRHRLGGTGKLFF
TRBJ2-7 TRBD2 15 medium-sized TRBV6-5 TGTGCCAGCAGTTACTCGACTAGCGGATACTACGAGCAGTACTTC CASSYSTSGYYEQYF
TRBJ1-4 - 14 - TRBV29-1 TGCAGCGTAAAACCGGGACATGTTAATGAAAAACTGTTTTTT CSVKPGHVNEKLFF
TRBJ2-1 TRBD2 13 - TRBV29-1 TGCAGCGTTGAGGTCGGGAGGAACCGGCAGTTGATCTTC CSVEVGRNRQLIF
TRBJ1-2 - 13 once TRBV2 TGTGCCAGCAGTGACGGGCTCTTTGGGGGCTACACCTTC CASSDGLFGGYTF
TRBJ1-1 - 14 - TRBV18 TGTGCCAGCTCAGAGCTGGGGCTTAACACTGAAGCTTTCTTT CASSELGLNTEAFF
TRBJ2-3 - 14 - TRBV5-1 TGCGCCAGCAGCTTGAGGGTTAGCTCAGATACGCAGTATTTT CASSLRVSSDTQYF
TRBJ2-1 - 14 - TRBV29-1 TGCAGCGTTGCCTGGGGGCCGGGCAGCAATGAGCAGTTCTTC CSVAWGPGSNEQFF
TRBJ2-5 TRBD1 14 few TRBV2 TGTGCCAGCAGTCCAGGGGGCGGAGAAGAGACCCAGTACTTC CASSPGGGEETQYF
TRBJ2-1 - 14 - TRBV4-1 TGCGCCAGCAGCCAAGGGGGACTGGGGTATGAGCAGTTCTTC CASSQGGLGYEQFF
TRBJ2-7 - 12 - TRBV29-1 TGCAGCGTTGAAGAGAGCTCCTACGAGCAGTACTTC CSVEESSYEQYF
TRBJ2-2 - 15 - TRBV5-4 TGTGCCAGCAGCTTGATTAGCGGGAACACCGGGGAGCTGTTTTTT CASSLISGNTGELFF
TRBJ1-4 - 15 - TRBV15 TGTGCCACCAGCTTAGGGGGGGCCGGGAATGAAAAACTGTTTTTT CATSLGGAGNEKLFF
TRBJ2-1 TRBD2 15 few TRBV5-1 TGCGCCAGCAGCTCAGGACTAGCGGGAGGAAATGAGCAGTTCTTC CASSSGLAGGNEQFF
TRBJ2-5 - 14 - TRBV2 TGTGCCAGCAGTGAGGCTACCAACCAAGAGACCCAGTACTTC CASSEATNQETQYF
TRBJ2-7 TRBD1 15 - TRBV30 TGTGCCTGGAGTGTACCGAGACAGGGGGCTGGCGAGCAGTACTTC CAWSVPRQGAGEQYF
TRBJ2-6 TRBD2 20 - TRBV5-1 TGCGCCAGCAGCTCCGGACTAGCGGGAGGGCTAGGGTCTGGGGCCAACGTCCTGACTTTC CASSSGLAGGLGSGANVLTF
TRBJ2-1 TRBD2 14 - TRBV9 TGTGCCAGCAGCGCGGGACTAGCGGGGAATGAGCAGTTCTTC CASSAGLAGNEQFF
TRBJ2-7 TRBD2 16 - TRBV12-5 TGTGCTAGTGGTTCCCCAGCTAGCGGGAGTGTCTACGAGCAGTACTTC CASGSPASGSVYEQYF
TRBJ2-5 - 13 - TRBV23-1 TGCGCCAGCAGCCTGGGACACCAAGAGACCCAGTACTTC CASSLGHQETQYF
TRBJ2-3 - 14 - TRBV7-2 TGTGCCAGCAGCGCAGAGGGGGGTACAGATACGCAGTATTTT CASSAEGGTDTQYF
TRBJ2-7 - 13 - TRBV2 TGTGCCAGCAGTGAAGCGCTTTCCTCGGAGCAGTACTTC CASSEALSSEQYF